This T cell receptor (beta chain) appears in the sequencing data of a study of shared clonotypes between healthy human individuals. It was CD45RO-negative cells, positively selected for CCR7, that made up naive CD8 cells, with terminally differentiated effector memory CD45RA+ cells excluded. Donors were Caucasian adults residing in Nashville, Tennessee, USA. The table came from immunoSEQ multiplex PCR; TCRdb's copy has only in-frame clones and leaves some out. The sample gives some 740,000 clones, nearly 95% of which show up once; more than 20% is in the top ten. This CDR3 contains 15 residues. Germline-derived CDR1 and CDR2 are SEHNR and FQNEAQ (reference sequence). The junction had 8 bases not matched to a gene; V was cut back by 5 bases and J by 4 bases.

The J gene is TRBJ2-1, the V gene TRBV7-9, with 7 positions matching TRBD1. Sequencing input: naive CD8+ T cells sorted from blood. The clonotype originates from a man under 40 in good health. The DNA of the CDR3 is TGTGCCAGCAGCAGTTCCGGGACAGCATACAATGAGCAGTTCTTC. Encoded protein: CASSSSGTAYNEQFF.